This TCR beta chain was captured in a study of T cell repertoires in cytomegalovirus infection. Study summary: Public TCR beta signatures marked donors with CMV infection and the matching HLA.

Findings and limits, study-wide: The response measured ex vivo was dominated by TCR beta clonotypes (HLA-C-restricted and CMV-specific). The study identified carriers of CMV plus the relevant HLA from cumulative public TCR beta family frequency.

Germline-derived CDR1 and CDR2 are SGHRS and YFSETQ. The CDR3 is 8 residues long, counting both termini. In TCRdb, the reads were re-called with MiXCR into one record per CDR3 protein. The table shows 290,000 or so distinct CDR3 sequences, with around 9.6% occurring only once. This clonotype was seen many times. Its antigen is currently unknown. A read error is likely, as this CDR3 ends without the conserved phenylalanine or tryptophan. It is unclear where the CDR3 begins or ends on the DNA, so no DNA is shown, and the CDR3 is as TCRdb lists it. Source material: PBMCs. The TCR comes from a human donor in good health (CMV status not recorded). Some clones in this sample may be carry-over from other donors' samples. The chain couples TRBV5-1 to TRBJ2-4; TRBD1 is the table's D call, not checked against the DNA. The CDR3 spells CASLQGNL.